This T cell receptor beta chain came from a study of cytomegalovirus exposure and HLA in healthy donors. Regarding the study as a whole: It was shown in a later analysis that HLA-associated TCR beta chains were more clonally expanded than other, equally common chains. In a later analysis, at a false discovery rate of 0.05, roughly 18,000 TCR beta sequences were associated with HLA alleles.

The PCR was carried out with 60 Vbeta primers and 13 Jbeta primers. Produced via immunoSEQ multiplex PCR; TCRdb's table is partial and in-frame only. The data contain roughly 280,000 clones, 72% of them singletons. Of note for this clone: Its target is not known.

Germline V gene sequence: CDR1 SEHNR, CDR2 FQNEAQ (reference sequence). V gave up 5 bases and J gave up 1 base; unmatched junction bases: 5. The CDR3 consists of 14 residues. V usage is TRBV7-9 and J usage is TRBJ2-7, with TRBD1 matching 7 bases. Material: PBMCs. This TCR was sampled from a female donor in good health and CMV-seronegative. The CDR3 DNA reads TGTGCCAGCAGCGCGACAGGGAGATCCTACGAGCAGTACTTC. As protein: CASSATGRSYEQYF. The full variable domain, rest sourced from reference TRBV7-9 and TRBJ2-7, is DTGVSQNPRHKITKRGQNVTFRCDPISEHNRLYWYRQTLGQGPEFLTYFQNEAQLEKSRLLSDRFSAERPKGSFSTLEIQRTEQGDSAMYLCASSATGRSYEQYFGPGTRLTVT.